This T cell receptor beta chain was observed in a study of T cells in Graves' hyperthyroidism and ophthalmopathy. The overall study: The initial diagnosis was the point when peripheral blood was collected, ahead of any treatment.

Trimming took 0 bases from V and 10 from J; bases not matched to a gene: 6. The germline CDR1 and CDR2 sequences are DFQATT and SNEGSKA (reference sequence). The CDR3 is made up of 13 amino acids. This clonotype was counted a few times. RNA transcripts yielded amplified TCR beta CDR3 regions. During a first-round RT-PCR of the TCR CDR3, the HTBI primer set was used. One entry per CDR3 protein, called by TCRdb with MiXCR from the multiplex PCR reads. The sample records more than 500,000 distinct CDR3 sequences, around 16% being singletons. On the basis of clinical symptoms, serum thyroxine and TRAb, thyroid ultrasound and orbital computed tomography, diagnoses were made.

The chain has TRBV20-1 and TRBJ1-1; 9 bases are a match to TRBD1. The clonotype comes from a woman aged 25 to 45 with Graves' hyperthyroidism. The sequenced sample was blood. Here the CDR3 reads CSARETPGQGAFF. For the CDR3, the DNA is TGCAGTGCTAGAGAGACTCCGGGACAGGGAGCTTTCTTT.